This TCR beta chain was captured in a study of blood T cell repertoires in COVID-19. Study-level information: The United States, Italy and Spain were the sources of the acute and convalescent COVID-19 samples. The cDNA or gDNA used as material had been derived from T cells, B-cell-depleted T cells, or PBMCs.

With 6 bases removed from V and 1 base from J, the gap between germline ends came to 9 bases. The CDR3 has 13 residues. Germline assignment: CDR1 MNHEY and CDR2 SVGAGI. Original data processing: Estimation of nucleated cell counts relied on the amplification of reference gene primers. Profiling relied on immunoSEQ multiplex PCR, and the TCRdb table lists in-frame clones only, not all of them. V and J calls and clone size are copied from that table; D and trimming were computed from the DNA. The table lists roughly 38,000 clones, over 80% of them singletons. The clonotype was recovered from a man over 45 with active COVID-19. The V and J genes are TRBV6-5 and TRBJ1-1; D is undetermined. Sequences were obtained from peripheral blood. The chain's CDR3 is CASSRLPNTEAFF. The CDR3 DNA is TGTGCCAGCAGCCGACTACCGAACACTGAAGCTTTCTTT.